The 20 T cell receptor beta chains reported below all come from one sample, sequenced in a study of shared clonotypes between healthy human individuals. Clones were read by immunoSEQ multiplex PCR, and TCRdb kept only the in-frame ones, dropping some. The data contain around 1.4 million clones, approximately 98.5% of them singletons. Material for sequencing was naive CD4+ T cells sorted from blood. Subset of the sample: CD45RA+ positively selected. These receptors all stem from a man aged 25 to 40 in good health.

V gene TRBV5-6 combines with J gene TRBJ2-7, with a weak D call TRBD1 (5 bases). V dropped 4 bases and J dropped 1 base, with 15 bases sitting between them. This CDR3 region has 15 residues. CDR1 and CDR2 from the germline V gene are SGHDT and YYEEEE. The CDR3 region is CASSPRVELSYEQYF. DNA of the CDR3: TGTGCCAGCAGCCCCAGGGTTGAGTTATCCTACGAGCAGTACTTC.

The chain links TRBV11-2 to TRBJ1-5; perhaps TRBD1 as D (5 bases). The CDR3 length is 15 residues. In germline, CDR1 is SGHAT, CDR2 FQNNGV. V was clipped by 0 bases and J by 0 bases, with 6 bases between them. The CDR3 DNA reads TGTGCCAGCAGCTTAGACGGACATAGCAATCAGCCCCAGCATTTT. Translation gives CASSLDGHSNQPQHF.

This rearrangement joins TRBV6-1 to TRBJ2-2, with D hard to call. The germline V gene encodes CDR1 MNHNS and CDR2 SASEGT. V was pared by 6 bases and J by 4 bases, with 12 bases between. CDR3 length: 14 amino acids. In DNA form, the CDR3 reads TGTGCCAGCAGGGGGTTCCGGGCCACCGGGGAGCTGTTTTTT. Protein product: CASRGFRATGELFF.

The rearrangement uses TRBV11-2 and TRBJ1-2, with a possible D match to TRBD1 (5 bases). CDR3 size: 15 residues. Germline V gives CDR1 SGHAT, CDR2 FQNNGV. V dropped 5 bases and J dropped 0 bases, with 13 bases sitting between them. The CDR3 region is CASSLTGGANYGYTF. DNA for the CDR3: TGTGCCAGCAGCCTGACTGGGGGGGCTAACTATGGCTACACCTTC.

V is TRBV11-2 and J is TRBJ2-1; weak D call: TRBD2 (6 bases). Between the trimmed V and J ends, which lost 5 bases and 2 bases, there was a span of 19 bases. CDR1 is SGHAT and CDR2 is FQNNGV in the germline V gene. This CDR3 has 17 residues. The CDR3 DNA reads as TGTGCCAGCAGCCGTACTCCTCTAGCGAGAACCTACAATGAGCAGTTCTTC. Amino acid sequence: CASSRTPLARTYNEQFF.

DNA of the CDR3: TGCGCCAGCAGCCCGGGGGCCGGGACAGGGAGAGGTGAGACCCAGTACTTC. Its protein product is CASSPGAGTGRGETQYF. The chain has TRBV5-1 and TRBJ2-5, with 9 positions matching TRBD1. Germline CDR1 is SGHRS and CDR2 is YFSETQ. With V trimmed by 4 bases and J by 5 bases, 15 bases remained unmatched. This CDR3 is 17 amino acids long.

This chain joins TRBV19 and TRBJ1-2, with D perhaps matching TRBD1 (5 bases). This CDR3 contains 13 residues. Germline CDR1 LNHDA, CDR2 SQIVND (reference sequence). V was trimmed by 11 bases and J by 7 bases, leaving 20 bases between them. The CDR3 here is CASSRRGILGYTF. The CDR3 DNA follows: TGTGCCTCCTCCAGGAGGGGCATTCTTGGCTACACCTTC.

V and J are TRBV13 and TRBJ2-2, with TRBD2 matching over 7 bases. V was pared by 3 bases and J by 5 bases, with 6 bases of the junction left unmatched. The CDR3 sequence is 15 residues long. The germline V gene encodes CDR1 PRHDT and CDR2 FYEKMQ (reference sequence). The CDR3 loop is CASSFGLADTGELFF. The CDR3, as DNA: TGTGCCAGCAGCTTCGGGCTAGCGGATACCGGGGAGCTGTTTTTT.

The V and J genes are TRBV6-1 and TRBJ2-1, with TRBD2 matching 9 bases. The junction had 8 bases not matched to a gene; V was cut back by 5 bases and J by 6 bases. The CDR3 is 15 amino acids. Germline-derived CDR1 and CDR2 are MNHNS and SASEGT. The CDR3 region has the DNA TGTGCCAGCAGTATAGCGGGAGTCTTCGGCAATGAGCAGTTCTTC. Translated, it gives CASSIAGVFGNEQFF.

The rearrangement joins TRBV5-8 to TRBJ1-5, with TRBD1 matching 8 bases. CDR1 SGHTS and CDR2 YDEGEE come from the germline V gene. The CDR3 covers 15 residues. V shed 4 bases and J 8 bases; nucleotides not matched to a gene: 11. For the CDR3, the DNA is TGTGCCAGCAGCATCCCCCCGGCAGGGGGCGAGCCCCAGCATTTT. Residues: CASSIPPAGGEPQHF.

The chain recombines TRBV7-2 with TRBJ2-2; 7 bases fit TRBD1. Losses at the gene ends were 4 bases for V and 0 bases for J; bases not matched to a gene: 11. This CDR3 has 18 residues. The V gene's germline CDR1 is SGHTA and CDR2 FQGNSA. CDR3 in amino acids: CASSSLAPGTANTGELFF. The CDR3 nucleotides read TGTGCCAGCAGCTCCTTAGCACCCGGGACAGCGAACACCGGGGAGCTGTTTTTT.

This chain links TRBV6-6 with TRBJ2-7; no definite D call. V lost 0 bases and J 2 bases, leaving 8 bases between the germline ends. The germline gives CDR1 MNHNY, CDR2 SVGAGI (reference sequence). The CDR3 is made up of 14 amino acids. CDR3 DNA: TGTGCCAGCAGTTACTCGCCCAGCGCCTACGAGCAGTACTTC. As protein: CASSYSPSAYEQYF.

A note on this clone: The sample has other DNA sequences that encode this CDR3 too. The V call is TRBV18, the J call TRBJ2-3; 7 nucleotides match TRBD2. The J segment lost 4 bases and the V segment lost 3 bases, leaving 4 bases of the junction unmatched. From germline, CDR1 is KGHSH and CDR2 LQKENI. This CDR3 region has 14 residues. The CDR3 DNA reads as TGTGCCAGCTCACCGGGGGGGGGAGCAGATACGCAGTATTTT. It codes for CASSPGGGADTQYF.

J is TRBJ2-5 and V is TRBV7-9, with 7 nucleotides matching TRBD1. This CDR3 comprises 15 residues. CDR1 is SEHNR and CDR2 is FQNEAQ in the germline V gene (reference sequence). CDR3 nucleotide sequence: TGTGCTTCGACGAGAAAGCGACAGGGCGGAGAGACCCAGTACTTC. Its protein is CASTRKRQGGETQYF.

This chain joins TRBV6-1 and TRBJ2-7, with unresolved D. CDR1 is MNHNS, CDR2 SASEGT, per germline. Trimming left V 10 bases short and J 9 bases short, with 16 bases between. The CDR3 loop spans 11 amino acids. The CDR3 coding sequence is TGTGCCACCGCGGAAACGCCCCGGCAGTACTTC. It specifies CATAETPRQYF.

This chain joins TRBV5-1 and TRBJ1-1, with D uncertain. CDR1 is SGHRS, CDR2 YFSETQ, per germline. V lost 3 bases and J lost 4, with 16 bases in between. This CDR3 region has 15 residues. The CDR3 nucleotides read TGCGCCAGCAGCTCCCAGCACACCACGGGCACTGAAGCTTTCTTT. Translating it yields CASSSQHTTGTEAFF.

There are a few counts of this clone. This rearrangement joins TRBV5-1 to TRBJ2-3; 7 bases agree with TRBD2. CDR1 and CDR2 from the germline V gene are SGHRS and YFSETQ. The V gene end was trimmed by 7 bases and the J gene end by 2 bases; junction bases not matched to a gene: 13. The length of the CDR3 is 16 residues. Here the CDR3 reads CASGEQGREITDTQYF. CDR3 DNA sequence: TGCGCCAGCGGCGAACAAGGGCGGGAGATCACAGATACGCAGTATTTT.

The chain employs TRBV5-5 and TRBJ2-5; no firm D call. This CDR3 is 14 amino acids long. V lost 0 bases and J 2 bases, leaving 8 bases between the germline ends. Per germline, CDR1 SGHKS and CDR2 YYEKEE (reference sequence). CDR3 coding DNA: TGTGCCAGCAGCTTGGATCCAGTACAAGAGACCCAGTACTTC. Translating it yields CASSLDPVQETQYF.

CDR3 bases: TGTGCCAGCAGCCAAGATTCACTTAGCGGGAGGGCGGTACACTCCTACAATGAGCAGTTCTTC. It yields the protein CASSQDSLSGRAVHSYNEQFF. This rearrangement joins TRBV14 to TRBJ2-1; TRBD2 agrees at 11 bases. The germline V gene has CDR1 SGHDN and CDR2 FVKESK. V lost 0 bases to trimming and J lost 0 bases; unmatched junction nucleotides: 13. The CDR3 runs to 21 residues.

This chain joins TRBV5-1 and TRBJ1-1, with D unresolved. The CDR3 runs to 13 residues. The germline V gene has CDR1 SGHRS and CDR2 YFSETQ. V was trimmed by 4 bases and J by 1 base, leaving 8 bases between them. CDR3 nucleotides: TGCGCCAGCAGCCGTGCGGGGAACACTGAAGCTTTCTTT. Amino acid sequence: CASSRAGNTEAFF.